The 20 T cell receptor beta chains reported below all come from one sample, sequenced in a study of T-cell reconstitution after alpha-beta-depleted transplantation in children. TCRbeta library construction was performed incorporating unique molecular identifiers. A single record per CDR3 protein comes from TCRdb applying MiXCR to the PCR reads. This table holds 100,000 or so distinct CDR3 sequences, over 6% found once. Sample: PBMCs, taken before TCRalphabeta/CD19-depleted stem cell transplant. Receptors originate from a boy under 10 years old with acute lymphoblastic leukemia, due to receive a stem cell transplant.

In its sample, this clonotype was seen many times. The rearrangement joins TRBV11-2 to TRBJ2-1; 7 nucleotides line up with TRBD1. The CDR3 runs 15 residues. V lost 5 bases, J lost 3 bases, and 7 bases stayed unmatched. Germline V gene data show CDR1 as SGHAT and CDR2 as FQNNGV. CDR3 nucleotide sequence: TGTGCCAGCAGCCGAGGGGGCTCAAGCTACAATGAGCAGTTCTTC. Translated, it gives CASSRGGSSYNEQFF.

There are many counts of this clonotype. This chain joins TRBV5-5 and TRBJ2-3, with TRBD1 matching 7 bases. CDR1 SGHKS and CDR2 YYEKEE come from the germline V gene (reference sequence). V shed 1 base and J 2 bases; nucleotides not matched to a gene: 4. CDR3 length equals 15 residues. This CDR3 is CASSLKGAHTDTQYF. The DNA for the CDR3 is TGTGCCAGCAGCTTGAAGGGGGCCCACACAGATACGCAGTATTTT.

The genes are TRBV5-1 and TRBJ1-5; perhaps TRBD1 as D (6 bases). V lost 4 bases and J 2 bases, leaving 10 bases between the germline ends. This CDR3 is built from 14 residues. In germline, CDR1 is SGHRS, CDR2 YFSETQ. In DNA, the CDR3 is TGCGCCAGCAGCCTACAGGGAGGCAATCAGCCCCAGCATTTT. Amino acid sequence: CASSLQGGNQPQHF.

This clonotype has only a few counts. The chain combines TRBV12-3 or TRBV12-4 with TRBJ1-2; D possibly corresponds to TRBD1 (5 bases). The V and J ends lost 4 bases and 10 bases respectively, with 10 bases between them. The length of the CDR3 is 11 residues. The CDR3, as DNA: TGTGCCAGCAGTTCAGGGATGGACTACACCTTC. This gives the protein CASSSGMDYTF.

This chain uses TRBV14 with TRBJ2-1; D unclear. Looked up from germline, CDR1 is SGHDN and CDR2 is FVKESK. Trimming took off 5 bases at V and 0 bases at J, with 8 bases between the two ends. This CDR3 has 14 residues. CDR3: CASSKSHSYNEQFF. The CDR3 DNA reads TGTGCCAGCAGCAAATCTCACTCCTACAATGAGCAGTTCTTC.

As concerns this clonotype: A much larger clone sits a single nucleotide away, making a read error possible. The chain joins TRBV5-1 to TRBJ1-6; D is ambiguous. Germline assignment: CDR1 SGHRS and CDR2 YFSETQ. The CDR3 has 13 amino acids. The CDR3 region is CAGREAQDSPLHF. The CDR3 bases are TGCGCCGGCAGAGAAGCGCAGGATTCACCCCTCCACTTT. The full variable domain, rest sourced from reference TRBV5-1 and TRBJ1-6, is KAGVTQTPRYLIKTRGQQVTLSCSPISGHRSVSWYQQTPGQGLQFLFEYFSETQRNKGNFPGRFSGRQFSNSRSEMNVSTLELGDSALYLCAGREAQDSPLHFGNGTRLTVT.

Ten or more counts support this clonotype. The gene calls are TRBV5-1 and TRBJ2-2; 7 nucleotides match TRBD2. The V gene end was trimmed by 0 bases and the J gene end by 4 bases; junction bases not matched to a gene: 3. Looked up from germline, CDR1 is SGHRS and CDR2 is YFSETQ. CDR3 length equals 15 residues. The CDR3 nucleotides are TGCGCCAGCAGCTTGGGACTAGCTAGCACCGGGGAGCTGTTTTTT. Protein product: CASSLGLASTGELFF.

The rearrangement uses TRBV6-5 and TRBJ2-5, with D unclear. There are 15 residues in the CDR3. The germline CDR1 and CDR2 sequences are MNHEY and SVGAGI. The V end was cut by 0 bases, the J end by 2 bases, with 10 bases between. CDR3 amino acids: CASSYSRRQQETQYF. The DNA for the CDR3 is TGTGCCAGCAGTTACTCGAGACGGCAGCAAGAGACCCAGTACTTC.

The rearrangement links TRBV5-1 to TRBJ2-1; tentative D call: TRBD2 (5 bases). The CDR3 runs 15 residues. V lost 4 bases to trimming and J lost 1 base, with 12 bases between them. In germline, CDR1 is SGHRS, CDR2 YFSETQ. CDR3 nucleotide sequence: TGCGCCAGCAGCCCGGACTCGTCTTCCTACAATGAGCAGTTCTTC. Protein: CASSPDSSSYNEQFF.

The chain links TRBV19 to TRBJ1-2; D is undetermined. The V gene lost 3 bases and the J gene lost 6 bases, with 11 bases spanning the gap. This CDR3 region has 13 residues. CDR1 and CDR2 (germline): LNHDA, SQIVND (reference sequence). CDR3 amino acids: CASSIRTMDGYTF. The CDR3 coding sequence is TGTGCCAGTAGTATTAGGACTATGGATGGCTACACCTTC.

This clonotype occurred a few times. The CDR3 region is CSASGGETQYF. The CDR3 coding sequence is TGCAGTGCTAGCGGGGGTGAGACCCAGTACTTC. The genes are TRBV20-1 and TRBJ2-5, with D tentatively TRBD2 (6 bases). This CDR3 is built from 11 residues. Germline V gene data show CDR1 as DFQATT and CDR2 as SNEGSKA (reference sequence). V lost 3 bases and J lost 5, with 7 bases in between.

This clonotype was observed a handful of times. The CDR3 loop is CSARETSTDTQYF. The CDR3 coding sequence is TGCAGTGCTAGAGAAACTAGCACAGATACGCAGTATTTT. The chain recombines TRBV20-1 with TRBJ2-3; the D is unclear. The CDR3 has 13 residues. The germline V and J ends were trimmed by 0 bases and 0 bases, with 4 bases remaining between them. Per the germline V gene, CDR1 is DFQATT and CDR2 is SNEGSKA (reference sequence).

This chain uses TRBV7-2 with TRBJ1-6; D uncertain. Trimming cost V 2 bases and J 9 bases, with 14 bases left between them. The CDR3 loop spans 15 amino acids. Germline V lookup: CDR1 SGHTA, CDR2 FQGNSA. CDR3 amino acids: CASSLNLSRGSPLHF. CDR3 nucleotide sequence: TGTGCCAGCAGCTTAAACCTATCTCGGGGTTCACCCCTCCACTTT.

The CDR3 sequence is CASRPGARSTEAFF. The CDR3 DNA reads TGTGCCAGCAGGCCTGGGGCGCGGTCCACTGAAGCTTTCTTT. V is TRBV5-6 and J is TRBJ1-1; D might be TRBD1 (5 bases). V lost 5 bases and J lost 4, with 15 bases in between. Germline V CDR1 and CDR2: SGHDT, YYEEEE. The CDR3 runs 14 residues. Looking up the rest from reference TRBV5-6 and TRBJ1-1 gives the full variable domain: DAGVTQSPTHLIKTRGQQVTLRCSPKSGHDTVSWYQQALGQGPQFIFQYYEEEERQRGNFPDRFSGHQFPNYSSELNVNALLLGDSALYLCASRPGARSTEAFFGQGTRLTVV.

This clonotype showed up many times. This chain links TRBV2 with TRBJ1-4; D unresolved. The germline CDR1 and CDR2 sequences are SNHLY and FYNNEI. The CDR3 sequence is 11 residues long. Trimming took off 8 bases at V and 8 bases at J, with 9 bases between the two ends. The CDR3 spells CASGGGEKLFF. The DNA for the CDR3 is TGTGCCAGCGGTGGCGGAGAAAAACTGTTTTTT. Looking up the rest from reference TRBV2 and TRBJ1-4 gives the full variable domain: EPEVTQTPSHQVTQMGQEVILRCVPISNHLYFYWYRQILGQKVEFLVSFYNNEISEKSEIFDDQFSVERPDGSNFTLKIRSTKLEDSAMYFCASGGGEKLFFGSGTQLSVL.

This clonotype was counted ten times or more. J is TRBJ2-4 and V is TRBV12-3 or TRBV12-4, with D unclear. Trimming removed 3 bases from V and 9 bases from J, with 15 bases in between. This CDR3 is built from 14 residues. CDR3 loop: CASSFQRRISIQYF. The CDR3 DNA is TGTGCCAGCAGTTTCCAACGAAGGATTAGCATTCAGTACTTC.

Of note for this clonotype: At one of its ends the junction is not consistent with the germline gene, which may arise from a read error. The chain is built from TRBV7-7 and TRBJ2-6; the D is unclear. Per the germline V gene, CDR1 is SSHAT and CDR2 is FNYEAQ (reference sequence). This CDR3 is built from 17 residues. CDR3 in DNA: TGTGCTAGCAGCTTAGACGACTCGCCTGCTGGGGCCAACGTCCTGACTTTC. Amino acid sequence: CASSLDDSPAGANVLTF.

This clonotype was seen many times. J is TRBJ2-7 and V is TRBV7-9, with 9 bases identical to TRBD1. The ends lost 5 bases at V and 3 bases at J; junction bases unmatched: 5. CDR3 length equals 14 residues. Germline-derived CDR1 and CDR2 are SEHNR and FQNEAQ (reference sequence). The CDR3 nucleotides read TGTGCCAGCAGCCCCCGGGACAGGGACTACGAGCAGTACTTC. This encodes CASSPRDRDYEQYF.

In this sample, this clonotype turned up many times. The chain couples TRBV5-6 to TRBJ1-2; D perhaps matches TRBD1 (5 bases). Germline V gene data show CDR1 as SGHDT and CDR2 as YYEEEE. Trimming stripped 0 bases from V and 8 bases from J, with 17 bases between. The CDR3 has 15 residues. The CDR3 reads CASSLERGNPRGYTF. CDR3 nucleotides: TGTGCCAGCAGCTTGGAGCGGGGGAACCCCCGGGGCTACACCTTC.

In DNA form, the CDR3 reads TGTGCCAGCAGCCCCGATATGGGACAGCCCTACGAGCAGTACTTC. Its protein product is CASSPDMGQPYEQYF. The J gene is TRBJ2-7, the V gene TRBV3-1, with 7 bases matching TRBD1. Trimming took 4 bases from V and 2 from J; bases not matched to a gene: 8. The CDR3 spans 15 residues. The germline V gene encodes CDR1 LGHDT and CDR2 YNNKEL (reference sequence).